Detailed here is one T cell receptor beta chain. These data belong to a study of T cell responses to AZD1222 COVID-19 vaccine. Libraries were prepared by immunoSEQ multiplex PCR; TCRdb keeps only in-frame clonotypes and omits some of them. The sample yields about 150,000 clones, roughly 90% seen once. The CDR3 runs 15 residues. After removal of 4 bases from V and 2 bases from J, the junction contained 5 bases not matched to a gene. The germline CDR1 and CDR2 sequences are MNHNY and SVGAGI (reference sequence). The origin of this receptor is an adult who received the AZD1222 COVID-19 vaccine. V and J are TRBV6-6 and TRBJ2-7; 10 bases agree with TRBD2. Sequencing was performed on peripheral blood, taken 28 days after the second AZD1222 dose. The CDR3 reads CASSFRTSGTYEQYF. CDR3 in DNA: TGTGCCAGCAGTTTTAGGACTAGCGGAACCTACGAGCAGTACTTC.